This is a list of T cell receptor beta chains from one sample in a study of blood T cell repertoires in COVID-19. Profiled with immunoSEQ multiplex PCR; TCRdb holds only in-frame clones, not every one. The repertoire consists of about 300,000 clones, with 80% to 90% occurring once and the leading ten covering approximately 9%. Sequencing input: peripheral blood. The receptor set was obtained from a woman aged 50 to 60 who had recovered from COVID-19. Both conserved end residues are part of each CDR3. A D gene is named only where the DNA matches it firmly. Clone size is given for some rows only: seen once, a few or many times, or a class if the clone is expanded.

d_call	clone_size	v_call	j_call	cdr3_aa	cdr3_nt
-	-	TRBV28	TRBJ1-2	CASSWTEYGYTF	TGTGCCAGCAGTTGGACAGAGTATGGCTACACCTTC
-	-	TRBV7-2	TRBJ1-2	CASSQDSPALTNYGYTF	TGTGCCAGCAGCCAGGACAGCCCCGCGCTAACTAACTATGGCTACACCTTC
-	once	TRBV3-1/TRBV3-2	TRBJ2-7	CASSQWASRSYEQYF	TGTGCCAGCAGCCAATGGGCTAGCCGGTCCTACGAGCAGTACTTC
TRBD2	once	TRBV27	TRBJ2-1	CASSFLLAPNEQFF	TGTGCCAGCAGTTTCCTACTAGCGCCCAATGAGCAGTTCTTC
TRBD1	-	TRBV9	TRBJ2-7	CASSVEGTGGREQYF	TGTGCCAGCAGCGTAGAAGGGACAGGGGGGAGAGAGCAGTACTTC
TRBD2	-	TRBV28	TRBJ2-3	CASSSTAGGGYTDTQYF	TGTGCCAGCAGTTCCACTGCGGGGGGGGGATACACAGATACGCAGTATTTT
TRBD1	few	TRBV5-4	TRBJ2-3	CASSGGQFTDTQYF	TGTGCCAGCAGCGGGGGACAGTTCACAGATACGCAGTATTTT
-	once	TRBV3-1/TRBV3-2	TRBJ1-2	CASSQALDLYGYTF	TGTGCCAGCAGCCAAGCCCTAGATCTGTATGGCTACACCTTC
-	-	TRBV6-5	TRBJ2-5	CASRSLPGWETQYF	TGTGCCAGCAGGAGCCTCCCAGGGTGGGAGACCCAGTACTTC
-	-	TRBV7-8	TRBJ1-5	CASSLGWSGGNQPQHF	TGTGCCAGCAGCTTAGGGTGGTCAGGGGGCAATCAGCCCCAGCATTTT
-	-	TRBV6-1	TRBJ1-4	CASSEWDMLNEKLFF	TGTGCCAGCAGTGAATGGGACATGCTAAATGAAAAACTGTTTTTT
-	-	TRBV5-4	TRBJ2-7	CAIHTGTEHEQYF	TGTGCCATCCATACAGGGACGGAGCACGAGCAGTACTTC
-	-	TRBV7-9	TRBJ1-1	CASSLRGTEAFF	TGTGCCAGCAGTCTCAGGGGCACTGAAGCTTTCTTT
TRBD1	-	TRBV4-3	TRBJ2-5	CASSQGTGKTQYF	TGCGCCAGCAGCCAGGGGACAGGGAAGACCCAGTACTTC
-	-	TRBV7-2	TRBJ1-5	CASSTYHGNQPQHF	TGTGCCAGCAGCACCTATCACGGGAATCAGCCCCAGCATTTT
TRBD1	-	TRBV7-9	TRBJ1-1	CASSPFSGQGAEAFF	TGTGCCAGCAGCCCCTTTAGCGGACAGGGCGCTGAAGCTTTCTTT
-	-	TRBV4-2	TRBJ2-7	CASSQDWVAEIPYEQYF	TGTGCCAGCAGCCAAGATTGGGTTGCGGAGATCCCCTATGAGCAGTACTTC
-	once	TRBV6-5	TRBJ1-5	CASRQFEASNQPQHF	TGTGCCAGCAGGCAATTTGAAGCTAGCAATCAGCCCCAGCATTTT
TRBD1	few	TRBV4-2	TRBJ2-5	CASSQDKGGGETQYF	TGTGCCAGCAGCCAAGATAAAGGGGGCGGTGAGACCCAGTACTTC
TRBD1	-	TRBV15	TRBJ2-2	CATSRAGTGVIGELFF	TGTGCCACCAGCAGAGCCGGGACAGGGGTAATCGGGGAGCTGTTTTTT